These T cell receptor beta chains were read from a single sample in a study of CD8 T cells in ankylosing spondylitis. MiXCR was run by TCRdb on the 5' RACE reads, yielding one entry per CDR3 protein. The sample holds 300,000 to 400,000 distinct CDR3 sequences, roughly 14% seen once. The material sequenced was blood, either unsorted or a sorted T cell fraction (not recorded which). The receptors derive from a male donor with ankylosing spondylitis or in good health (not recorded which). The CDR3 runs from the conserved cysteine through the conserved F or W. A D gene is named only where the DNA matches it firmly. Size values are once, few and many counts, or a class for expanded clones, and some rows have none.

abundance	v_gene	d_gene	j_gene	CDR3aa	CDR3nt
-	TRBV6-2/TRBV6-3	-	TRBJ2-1	CASIQGGYNEQFF	TGTGCCAGCATCCAGGGTGGGTACAATGAGCAGTTCTTC
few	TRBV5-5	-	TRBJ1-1	CASSLMVLNTEAFF	TGTGCCAGCAGCTTGATGGTGTTGAACACTGAAGCTTTCTTT
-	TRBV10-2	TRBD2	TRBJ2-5	CASSPSVRGGETQYF	TGCGCCAGCAGCCCGAGTGTCCGGGGAGGGGAGACCCAGTACTTC
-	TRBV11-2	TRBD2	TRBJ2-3	CATSRGRGVTDTQYF	TGTGCCACCTCCCGGGGACGGGGGGTCACAGATACGCAGTATTTT
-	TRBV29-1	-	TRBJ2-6	CSALSGANVLTF	TGCAGCGCCCTATCTGGGGCCAACGTCCTGACTTTC
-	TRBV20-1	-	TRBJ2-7	CSAGPRASSYEQYF	TGCAGTGCTGGCCCGAGGGCCTCCTCCTACGAGCAGTACTTC
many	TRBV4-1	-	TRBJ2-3	CASSQAGTDTQYF	TGCGCCAGCAGCCAAGCCGGCACAGATACGCAGTATTTT
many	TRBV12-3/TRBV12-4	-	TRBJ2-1	CASSTLQGLNYNEQFF	TGTGCCAGCAGTACTCTACAGGGATTAAACTACAATGAGCAGTTCTTC
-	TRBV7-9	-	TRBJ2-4	CASSVGQSAKNIQYF	TGTGCCAGCAGCGTCGGACAGTCAGCCAAAAACATTCAGTACTTC
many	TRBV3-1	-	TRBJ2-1	CASTFGGSYNEQFF	TGTGCCAGCACCTTCGGAGGCTCCTACAATGAGCAGTTCTTC
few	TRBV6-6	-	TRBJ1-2	CASALGHDYGYTF	TGTGCCAGCGCCCTTGGGCATGACTATGGCTACACCTTC
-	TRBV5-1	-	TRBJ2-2	CASSKQSSGELFF	TGCGCCAGCAGCAAGCAAAGTTCCGGGGAGCTGTTTTTT
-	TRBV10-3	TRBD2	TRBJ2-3	CAISQGGSPDTQYF	TGTGCCATCAGTCAAGGCGGGAGCCCCGATACGCAGTATTTT
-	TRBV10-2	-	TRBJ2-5	CASSESQRTQETQYF	TGCGCCAGCAGTGAGTCCCAGCGGACTCAAGAGACCCAGTACTTC
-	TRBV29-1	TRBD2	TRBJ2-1	CSGERTSGINEQFF	TGCAGCGGGGAGAGGACTAGCGGGATCAATGAGCAGTTCTTC
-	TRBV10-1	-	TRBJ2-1	CASISRVF	TGCGCCAGCATTTCGAGGGTCTTC
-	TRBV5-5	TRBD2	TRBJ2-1	CASSLVGVAGANEQFF	TGTGCCAGCAGCTTGGTTGGGGTAGCGGGAGCTAATGAGCAGTTCTTC
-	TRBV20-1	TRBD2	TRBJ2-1	CSATVSGRSSYNEQFF	TGCAGTGCTACCGTTAGCGGGAGGAGCTCCTACAATGAGCAGTTCTTC
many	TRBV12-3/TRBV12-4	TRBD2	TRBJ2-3	CASSLGLAGGADTQYF	TGTGCCAGCAGTTTGGGACTAGCGGGAGGGGCAGATACGCAGTATTTT
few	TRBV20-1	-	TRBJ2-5	CSSGPREETQYF	TGCAGTTCAGGCCCTCGAGAGGAGACCCAGTACTTC
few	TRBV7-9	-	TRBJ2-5	CASTDSRETQYF	TGTGCCAGCACCGATAGCCGGGAGACCCAGTACTTC
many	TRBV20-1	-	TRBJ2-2	CSAGKSGSANTGELFF	TGCAGTGCTGGGAAGAGCGGGTCGGCGAACACCGGGGAGCTGTTTTTT
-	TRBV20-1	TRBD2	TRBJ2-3	CSAYSGGNADTQYF	TGCAGTGCTTATAGCGGGGGTAACGCAGATACGCAGTATTTT
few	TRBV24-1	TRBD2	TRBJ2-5	CATSDSRGAPQETQYF	TGTGCCACCAGTGATTCGCGGGGGGCCCCCCAAGAGACCCAGTACTTC
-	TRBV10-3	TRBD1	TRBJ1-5	CATSEGQVSFSNQPQHF	TGTGCCACTTCGGAGGGACAGGTTTCCTTTAGCAATCAGCCCCAGCATTTT
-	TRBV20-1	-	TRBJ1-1	CSARPSKGEAFF	TGCAGTGCTAGACCTTCAAAGGGAGAAGCTTTCTTT
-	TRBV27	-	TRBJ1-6	CASSFPPGDNSPLHF	TGTGCCAGCAGTTTCCCCCCCGGCGATAATTCACCCCTCCACTTT
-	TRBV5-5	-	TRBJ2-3	CASSFGGGGGDTQYF	TGTGCCAGCAGTTTTGGCGGAGGGGGTGGAGATACGCAGTATTTT
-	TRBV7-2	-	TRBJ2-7	CASSLAPYSYEQYF	TGTGCCAGCAGCTTAGCCCCCTACTCCTACGAGCAGTACTTC
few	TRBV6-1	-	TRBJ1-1	CATSRSTKDTEAFF	TGTGCCACCTCCCGGAGTACAAAGGACACTGAAGCTTTCTTT
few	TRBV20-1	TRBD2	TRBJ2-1	CSAPSIAGHNEQFF	TGCAGTGCTCCGTCAATAGCGGGACACAATGAGCAGTTCTTC
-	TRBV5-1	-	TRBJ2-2	CASSSLKQGSIGELFF	TGCGCCAGCAGCTCACTAAAACAGGGTTCTATCGGGGAGCTGTTTTTT
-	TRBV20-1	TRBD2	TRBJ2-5	CSAAPSGGLQETQYF	TGCAGTGCAGCTCCTAGCGGGGGGTTACAAGAGACCCAGTACTTC
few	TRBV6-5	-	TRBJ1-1	CASRGAWGQAFF	TGTGCCAGCAGGGGGGCCTGGGGGCAAGCTTTCTTT
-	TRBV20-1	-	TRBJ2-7	CSANGVSYEQYF	TGCAGTGCTAACGGAGTTTCCTACGAGCAGTACTTC
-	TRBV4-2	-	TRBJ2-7	CASSHGTRWRGKAEYEQYF	TGTGCCAGCAGCCATGGTACTCGATGGAGGGGGAAGGCCGAGTATGAGCAGTACTTC
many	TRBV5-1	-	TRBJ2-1	CASSPAQGGNEQFF	TGCGCCAGCAGCCCGGCCCAGGGGGGGAATGAGCAGTTCTTC
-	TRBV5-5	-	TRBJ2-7	CASMLGDGPIRREVEYF	TGTGCCAGCATGCTGGGGGACGGACCCATCAGGAGGGAGGTGGAGTACTTC
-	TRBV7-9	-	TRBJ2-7	CASSLVGGEDEQYF	TGTGCCAGCAGCTTAGTTGGGGGAGAGGACGAGCAGTACTTC